The present T cell receptor beta chain was sequenced within a study of T-cell memory formation after mild COVID-19. V shed 7 bases and J shed 4 bases, with 19 bases lying between them. CDR3 length: 15 residues. In germline, CDR1 is LNHDA, CDR2 SQIVND (reference sequence). TCRdb reprocessed the 5' RACE reads via MiXCR and lists one record per CDR3 protein. The sample yields under 200,000 distinct CDR3 sequences, 30% to 35% seen once. This sequence joins TRBV19 and TRBJ1-2; D not resolved. The sequencing input was PBMCs or a T cell subset sorted from them (not recorded which). The TCR comes from an adult woman who had mild COVID-19 (a few samples of this study predate the infection). Cell type and time point are not known. This CDR3 is CASNSEGRLLYGYTF. The CDR3 DNA reads as TGTGCCAGTAACTCCGAGGGCCGACTGCTCTATGGCTACACCTTC. The full variable domain, with the rest looked up from reference TRBV19 and TRBJ1-2, is DGGITQSPKYLFRKEGQNVTLSCEQNLNHDAMYWYRQDPGQGLRLIYYSQIVNDFQKGDIAEGYSVSREKKESFPLTVTSAQKNPTAFYLCASNSEGRLLYGYTFGSGTRLTVV.